The entry below gives a single TCR beta chain sequence along with its context. Germline CDR1 is MGHRA and CDR2 is YSYEKL. Trimming shortened V by 1 base and J by 5 bases, and 16 bases separated the two germline ends. The CDR3 has 16 residues. This sample was included in a study of blood T cell repertoires in COVID-19. Study-level background: COVID-19 samples from acute and convalescent phases originated in the United States, Italy and Spain. PBMCs, B-cell-depleted T cells, or T cells were the source of the cDNA or gDNA that made up the material.

Methods used by the authors: Reference gene primers were amplified, and this amplification served to estimate nucleated cell counts. Using immunoSEQ multiplex PCR, the repertoire was profiled, and TCRdb retains in-frame clones only, with some absent. The DNA gave D and trimming, while V, J and clone size come from that table. The table has about 97,000 clones, around 87% seen once. The sequence came from a man aged 45-65 years with active or convalescent COVID-19. The sample was peripheral blood. The chain joins TRBV4-1 to TRBJ2-3; a possible D gene is TRBD1 (5 bases). The CDR3 spells CASSQVGTGWKDTQYF. CDR3 nucleotides: TGCGCCAGCAGCCAAGTTGGTACAGGATGGAAAGATACGCAGTATTTT.